This TCR beta chain appears in the sequencing data of a study of chemoradiotherapy in HPV16-positive cancers. Across the study: Functional T-cell assays on a couple of HPV16-positive patients' cells defined candidate HPV-specific clones and common TCR motifs.

Trimming at V came to 2 bases and at J to 8 bases, leaving 6 bases not matched to a gene. Germline V CDR1 and CDR2: SGHRS, YFSETQ. This CDR3 region has 13 residues. On this clone itself: Its antigen is undetermined.

Repertoires were generated with immunoSEQ multiplex PCR, while TCRdb's copy carries only in-frame clones and drops some. The sample lists over 20,000 clones; over 75% were seen once. Study-wide results and caveats: Non-HPV-specific T cells did not expand in tumors during treatment, whereas candidate HPV-specific clones and E7-related motifs did. The functional HPV-specific definition rests on just a couple of HPV16-positive patients. Better recurrence-free survival went with HPV-responsive T-cell expansion in HPV16-positive patients.

J is TRBJ1-2 and V is TRBV5-1; 7 bases line up with TRBD1. The receptor's source is a human donor with HPV-associated anogenital cancer. The material was blood, obtained from a patient who underwent chemoradiotherapy. The CDR3 is CASSFTGVNGYTF. The CDR3 DNA sequence: TGCGCCAGCAGCTTCACAGGGGTAAACGGCTACACCTTC.